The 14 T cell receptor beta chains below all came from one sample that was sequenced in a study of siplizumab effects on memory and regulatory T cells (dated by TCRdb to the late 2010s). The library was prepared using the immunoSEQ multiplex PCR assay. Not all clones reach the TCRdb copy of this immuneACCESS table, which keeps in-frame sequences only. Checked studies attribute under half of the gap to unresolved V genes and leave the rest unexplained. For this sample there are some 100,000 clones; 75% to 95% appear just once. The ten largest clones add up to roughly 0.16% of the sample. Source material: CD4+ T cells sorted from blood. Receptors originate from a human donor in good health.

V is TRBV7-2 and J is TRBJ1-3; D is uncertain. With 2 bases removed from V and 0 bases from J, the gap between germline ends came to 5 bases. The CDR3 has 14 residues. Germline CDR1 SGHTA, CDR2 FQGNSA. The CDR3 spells CASSLLISGNTIYF. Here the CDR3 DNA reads TGTGCCAGCAGCTTATTGATCTCTGGAAACACCATATATTTT.

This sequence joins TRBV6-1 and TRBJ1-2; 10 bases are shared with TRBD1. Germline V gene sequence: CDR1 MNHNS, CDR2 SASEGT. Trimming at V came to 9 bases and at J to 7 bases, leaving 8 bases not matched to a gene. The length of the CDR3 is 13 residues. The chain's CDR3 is CASQTRDRGGYTF. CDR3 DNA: TGTGCCAGTCAGACCAGGGACAGGGGTGGCTACACCTTC.

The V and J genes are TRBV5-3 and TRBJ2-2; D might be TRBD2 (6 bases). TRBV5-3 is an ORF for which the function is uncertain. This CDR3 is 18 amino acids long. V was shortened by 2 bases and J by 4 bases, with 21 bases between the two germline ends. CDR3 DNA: TGTGCCAGAAGCTTATGGGGGGTACTAGCAGTTACCACCGGGGAGCTGTTTTTT. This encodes CARSLWGVLAVTTGELFF.

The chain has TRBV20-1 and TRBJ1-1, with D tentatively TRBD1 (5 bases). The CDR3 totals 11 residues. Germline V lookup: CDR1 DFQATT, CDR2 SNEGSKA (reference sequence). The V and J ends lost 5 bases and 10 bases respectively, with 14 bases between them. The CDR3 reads CSAPDERGAFF. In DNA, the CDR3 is TGCAGTGCTCCGGATGAAAGGGGAGCTTTCTTT.

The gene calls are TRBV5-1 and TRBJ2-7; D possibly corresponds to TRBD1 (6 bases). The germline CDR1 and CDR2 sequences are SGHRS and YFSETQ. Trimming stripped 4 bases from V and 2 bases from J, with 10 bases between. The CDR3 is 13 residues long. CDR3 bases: TGCGCCAGCAGCAGTACAGGGCCCTACGAGCAGTACTTC. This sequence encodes CASSSTGPYEQYF. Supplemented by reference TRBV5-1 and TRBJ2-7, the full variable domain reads KAGVTQTPRYLIKTRGQQVTLSCSPISGHRSVSWYQQTPGQGLQFLFEYFSETQRNKGNFPGRFSGRQFSNSRSEMNVSTLELGDSALYLCASSSTGPYEQYFGPGTRLTVT.

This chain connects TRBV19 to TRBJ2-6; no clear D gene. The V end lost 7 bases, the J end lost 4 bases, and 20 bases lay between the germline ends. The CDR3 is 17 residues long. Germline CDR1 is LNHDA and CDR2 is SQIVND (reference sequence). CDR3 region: CASTDRAAVVGANVLTF. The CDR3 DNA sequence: TGTGCCAGTACCGACCGGGCGGCCGTAGTCGGGGCCAACGTCCTGACTTTC.

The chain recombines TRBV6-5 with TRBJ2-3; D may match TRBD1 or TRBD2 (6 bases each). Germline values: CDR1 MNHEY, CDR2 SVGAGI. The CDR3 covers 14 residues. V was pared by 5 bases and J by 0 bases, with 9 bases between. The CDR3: CASSRGDSTDTQYF. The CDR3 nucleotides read TGTGCCAGCAGTAGGGGGGATAGCACAGATACGCAGTATTTT.

In DNA, the CDR3 is TGTGCCAGTAGTGTGGGAAACACCATATATTTT. This encodes CASSVGNTIYF. The chain links TRBV19 to TRBJ1-3, with D uncertain. CDR3 length equals 11 residues. Germline V gene data show CDR1 as LNHDA and CDR2 as SQIVND (reference sequence). V was shortened by 5 bases and J by 4 bases, with 3 bases between the two germline ends. Complete variable domain (other parts from reference TRBV19 and TRBJ1-3): DGGITQSPKYLFRKEGQNVTLSCEQNLNHDAMYWYRQDPGQGLRLIYYSQIVNDFQKGDIAEGYSVSREKKESFPLTVTSAQKNPTAFYLCASSVGNTIYFGEGSWLTVV.

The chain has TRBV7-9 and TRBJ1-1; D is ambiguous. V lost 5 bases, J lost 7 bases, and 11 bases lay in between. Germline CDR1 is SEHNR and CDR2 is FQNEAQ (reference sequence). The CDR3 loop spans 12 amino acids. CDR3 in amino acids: CASSPQYSEAFF. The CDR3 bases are TGTGCCAGCAGCCCGCAGTACAGTGAAGCTTTCTTT.

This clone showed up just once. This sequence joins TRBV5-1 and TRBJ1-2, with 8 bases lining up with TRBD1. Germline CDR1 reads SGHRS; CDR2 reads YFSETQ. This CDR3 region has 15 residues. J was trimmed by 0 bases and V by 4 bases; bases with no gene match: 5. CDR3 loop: CASSMLQGANYGYTF. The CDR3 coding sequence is TGCGCCAGCAGCATGCTACAGGGGGCTAACTATGGCTACACCTTC.

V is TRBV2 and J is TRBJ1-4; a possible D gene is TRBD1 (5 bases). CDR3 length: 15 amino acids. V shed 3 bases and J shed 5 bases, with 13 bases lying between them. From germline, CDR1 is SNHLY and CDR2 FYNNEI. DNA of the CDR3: TGTGCCAGCAGTGAGACGAGAGCAGGGAATGAAAAACTGTTTTTT. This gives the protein CASSETRAGNEKLFF.

As DNA, the CDR3 is TGTGCCACCAGCCCGCGGACCTATAGACGGGCAACTAATGAAAAACTGTTTTTT. This translates into CATSPRTYRRATNEKLFF. This chain uses TRBV15 with TRBJ1-4; D call uncertain. The germline CDR1 and CDR2 sequences are LNHNV and YYDKDF (reference sequence). Trimming left V 5 bases short and J 0 bases short, with 19 bases between. The CDR3 consists of 18 residues.

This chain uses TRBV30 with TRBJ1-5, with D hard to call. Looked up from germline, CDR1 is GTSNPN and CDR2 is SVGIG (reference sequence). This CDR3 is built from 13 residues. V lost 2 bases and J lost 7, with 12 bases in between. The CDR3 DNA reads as TGTGCCTGGAGTCCCGGAGGCGCCCAGCCCCAGCATTTT. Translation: CAWSPGGAQPQHF.

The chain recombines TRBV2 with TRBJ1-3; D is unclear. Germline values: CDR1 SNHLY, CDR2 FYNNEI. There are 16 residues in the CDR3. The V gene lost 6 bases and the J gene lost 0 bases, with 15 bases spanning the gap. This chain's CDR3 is CASSLRRVYSGNTIYF. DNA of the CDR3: TGTGCCAGCAGCCTGAGGAGGGTTTACTCTGGAAACACCATATATTTT.